These 9 T cell receptor beta chains originate from one sample sequenced in a study of T-cell memory formation after mild COVID-19. Via MiXCR, TCRdb re-called the 5' RACE reads, giving one row per CDR3 protein. The sample includes 110,000 or so distinct CDR3 sequences, 15% to 20% of them seen just once. Sequencing used PBMCs or a T cell subset sorted from them (not recorded which). Receptor source: a man younger than 35 who had mild COVID-19 (a few samples of this study predate the infection). Cell type and time point are not known.

This clonotype was counted only a few times. The chain is built from TRBV7-2 and TRBJ2-5, with D hard to call. Germline lookup yields CDR1 SGHTA and CDR2 FQGNSA. V shed 5 bases and J shed 5 bases, with 15 bases lying between them. This CDR3 spans 14 amino acids. This chain's CDR3 is CASSLGSAVETQYF. For the CDR3, the DNA is TGTGCCAGCAGCCTCGGCTCAGCAGTTGAGACCCAGTACTTC.

The rearrangement uses TRBV10-1 and TRBJ2-5; D is ambiguous. In germline, CDR1 is WNHNN, CDR2 SYGVQD (reference sequence). The CDR3 runs to 15 residues. Trimming cost V 3 bases and J 4 bases, with 15 bases left between them. The DNA for the CDR3 is TGCGCCAGCAGTGACCCTTCAGGCGAAGGAGAGACCCAGTACTTC. The encoded protein is CASSDPSGEGETQYF.

This clonotype came up a few times. The DNA is left out, because the CDR3 cannot be placed on it with certainty; the CDR3 is given as TCRdb lists it. V gene TRBV21-1 combines with J gene TRBJ2-2; the listed D gene, TRBD1, was not tested against the DNA. TRBV21-1 is described as a pseudogene. 15 amino acids form the CDR3, both terminal residues included. This CDR3 is CAGGAGFWHRGAVFF.

V gene TRBV5-5 combines with J gene TRBJ1-5; D unresolved. V dropped 0 bases and J dropped 3 bases, with 10 bases sitting between them. Germline values: CDR1 SGHKS, CDR2 YYEKEE (reference sequence). The CDR3 runs to 15 residues. The chain's CDR3 is CASSLDFMANQPQHF. The DNA for the CDR3 is TGTGCCAGCAGCTTGGACTTTATGGCCAATCAGCCCCAGCATTTT.

The gene calls are TRBV7-2 and TRBJ1-2; no definite D call. The CDR3 consists of 12 residues. V dropped 5 bases and J dropped 5 bases, with 9 bases sitting between them. The germline V gene has CDR1 SGHTA and CDR2 FQGNSA. The DNA of the CDR3 is TGTGCCAGCAGCATTCAATCTTATGGCTACACCTTC. Translating gives CASSIQSYGYTF.

The chain joins TRBV18 to TRBJ2-7; tentatively, D is TRBD2 (5 bases). Germline CDR1 is KGHSH and CDR2 is LQKENI. CDR3 length: 14 amino acids. The V end was cut by 4 bases, the J end by 5 bases, with 15 bases between. CDR3 residues: CASSRLGSEDEQYF. The CDR3 DNA sequence: TGTGCCAGCTCACGTCTAGGGAGCGAAGACGAGCAGTACTTC.

The chain carries TRBV5-4 and TRBJ1-1, with 9 nucleotides matching TRBD1. CDR1 is SGHNT and CDR2 is YYREEE in the germline V gene (reference sequence). The CDR3 is 13 amino acids. The V segment lost 5 bases and the J segment 8 bases; nucleotides outside the gene matches: 7. CDR3 DNA sequence: TGTGCCAGCAGTTGGGACAGGGTAAAGGAAGCTTTCTTT. It codes for CASSWDRVKEAFF.

This clonotype was found a few times. The genes are TRBV4-1 and TRBJ2-3; 10 bases align to TRBD2. CDR3 size: 15 residues. J gave up 2 bases and V 4 bases, and 3 bases lay outside the gene matches. CDR1 is MGHRA, CDR2 YSYEKL, per germline. DNA of the CDR3: TGCGCCAGCAGCCTACTAGCGGGGACCACAGATACGCAGTATTTT. Translated, it gives CASSLLAGTTDTQYF.

The V and J genes are TRBV20-1 and TRBJ2-3; 8 bases fit TRBD2. Trimming removed 3 bases from V and 3 bases from J; junction bases left unmatched: 8. CDR1 is DFQATT and CDR2 is SNEGSKA in the germline V gene (reference sequence). The CDR3 consists of 15 residues. The CDR3 DNA reads TGCAGTGCTAGGATCGGGGGGGCAGGGACAGATACGCAGTATTTT. Residues: CSARIGGAGTDTQYF.